The source of this TCR beta chain is a study of blood T cells in healthy people across ages (dated by TCRdb to the mid-2010s). Context from the whole study: In model experiments, template switching captured roughly one uniquely barcoded TCR beta cDNA molecule for every two T cells. Four age groups were formed from the donors: young (average approximately 17 years), middle-aged (around 41), aged (approximately 60) and long-lived (more than 75). Donors of different ages were randomly distributed across sequencing lanes to avoid experimental bias. For two donors (one aged 18 to 30 and one aged 80 or older), the study analyzed two additional independent replicas of 1 million unique cDNA reads from the same blood draw. To track age-related changes in TCR beta repertoire diversity, the study relied on deep sequencing normalized with unique cDNA molecular identifiers. Findings and caveats that apply to the study as a whole: Observed TCR beta diversity per million T cells fell roughly linearly with age, and a significant reduction was already apparent by age around 36. There was a strong correlation between observed TCR beta diversity and the percentage of naive T cells measured by flow cytometry. Bulk unsorted PBMC profiling prevented conclusive comparison of naive and antigen-experienced compartments. The long-lived group showed more naive CD4+ T cells, fewer expanded clones and increased TCR diversity than the aged group, suggesting age selection. Total diversity estimates from one million sequenced T cells were considered lower bounds and underestimates. Because the CMV infection status of the donors was unknown, age-related changes in expanded clonotypes may potentially have been confounded.

Libraries were made using 5' RACE. Sequenced using an Illumina HiSeq 2500. The second PCR ran for roughly 6 to 11 cycles and used a J-beta primer mix along with a sample-barcoded 5' primer. Each TCR beta cDNA molecule received a unique molecular identifier from a template-switch 5' adaptor carrying 12 random nucleotides. Each sample yielded at least 2.5 million CDR3-containing paired-end reads. First-strand cDNA was synthesized from all RNA with the Mint cDNA synthesis kit, primed by a TRBC-specific oligonucleotide. Following uracil-DNA glycosylase treatment, a first 18-cycle PCR with universal primers M1SS and BC2_uni_R was performed on all cDNA. The paper's data handling went like this. Each sample was normalized by randomly selecting 1 million high-quality reads, each carrying a distinct molecular identifier. Reads with shared molecular identifiers were discarded instead of being binned into consensus sequences. MiTCR, with a Q25 quality threshold and the strictest error-elimination algorithm, was used for CDR3 identification, clonotype clustering and error correction. A nonparametric unseen species model with Euler transformation was used to estimate lower-bound total TCR beta diversity. TCRdb took the public reads, trimmed them with fastp at Q25, ran MiXCR for clone calling and kept in-frame beta chains. Merged by CDR3 protein, the rows form single entries marked with the most common genes and DNA. TCRdb's processing, not the authors', yielded these V and J calls. The sample includes over a million distinct CDR3 sequences, with 45% observed a single time. Of the sample, over 15% is held by the ten largest clones.

Worth noting for this clonotype: The specificity of this receptor is unknown. It has no much larger one-base neighbor in the sample; base qualities were not kept.

The CDR3 spans 17 residues, from the cysteine through the phenylalanine. Only the CDR3 region is kept as DNA, spanning 51 bases read in frame from base 1. As encoded in the germline V gene, CDR1 is SGHVS while CDR2 is FQNEAQ. V trim: 4 bases; J trim: 1 base; unmatched bases: 13. The donors were around 39 Caucasian individuals from Russia, aged roughly 6 to 95 years, who were systemically healthy. Roughly 9 milliliters of peripheral blood were drawn from each donor into EDTA-treated Vacutainer tubes. Ficoll-Paque density-gradient centrifugation was used to isolate PBMCs, with at least 7 million obtained per sample. Trizol reagent was used to extract total RNA from the PBMCs, yielding at least 5.5 micrograms per sample. For every donor, flow cytometry on a PBMC aliquot measured the percentage of naive CD45RAhigh/CD27high T cells.

The chain is made from TRBV7-8 and TRBJ2-7, with TRBD1 identical over 7 junction bases. The clonotype comes from a woman aged 60-75 years in good health. Sequenced: blood. The nucleotide sequence reads as follows: TGTGCCAGCAGCTCCCTCTATTCCGCGACAGGGTCCTACGAGCAGTACTTC. It translates as CASSSLYSATGSYEQYF.